The present entry profiles one T cell receptor beta chain with its context. Its antigen is not known. Using a J-beta primer mix together with a sample-barcoded 5' primer, a second PCR was run for roughly 7 to 12 cycles. Each cDNA molecule received a tag from a template-switch adaptor that had 12 random nucleotides. TCRdb processed the 5' RACE reads anew with MiXCR; each CDR3 protein has one entry. The repertoire holds 920,000 or so distinct CDR3 sequences, with 40% to 50% as singletons. With 0 bases removed from V and 5 bases from J, the gap between germline ends came to 17 bases. CDR3 length: 15 residues. Germline CDR1 DFQATT, CDR2 SNEGSKA (reference sequence). These data belong to a study of blood T cells in healthy people across ages. The overall study: The template switching approach captured approximately one barcoded beta molecule for every two T cells. General study points: Donor CMV status was unknown, possibly confounding expanded clonotype changes. Researchers said unsorted PBMCs prevented a conclusive naive versus antigen-experienced comparison.

The sequencing input was blood. This TCR was recovered from a woman in her fifties or sixties in good health. The chain recombines TRBV20-1 with TRBJ2-7; D might be TRBD1 (6 bases). The CDR3 DNA reads TGCAGTGCTAGAGAGGTCAGGGGCCCCCTGCACGAGCAGTACTTC. Residues: CSAREVRGPLHEQYF.